This record concerns one T cell receptor (beta chain) sequence. Deletions cut 3 bases from V and 8 bases from J, with 10 bases between. Per the germline V gene, CDR1 is MNHEY and CDR2 is SMNVEV (reference sequence). This CDR3 is 12 amino acids long. This entry belongs to a study of cytomegalovirus exposure and HLA in healthy donors. Clones were read by immunoSEQ multiplex PCR, and TCRdb kept only the in-frame ones, dropping some. The data contain fewer than 250,000 clones, approximately 87% of them singletons. This rearrangement joins TRBV27 to TRBJ1-2; D not certain. The sequence derives from a woman aged 18-30 years in good health and CMV-seronegative. Material: PBMCs. The CDR3 DNA sequence: TGTGCCAGCAGTTTTACCTCGGGAGGCTACACCTTC. Translating it yields CASSFTSGGYTF.